What follows are 15 T cell receptor beta chains derived from one specimen sequenced in a study of vaccination effects on CD4 cells after COVID-19. It was after nine to ten days of culture that CD4+ T cells were isolated. This individual tested PCR-positive for SARS-CoV-2 infection between March and December 2020. Either the BNT162b2 or mRNA-1273 vaccine was given to participants in two doses. Their recognized antigens are unknown. Only in-frame clones appear in the TCRdb table, and some are missing; sequencing was by immunoSEQ multiplex PCR. The data contain approximately 40,000 clones, 76% of them seen just once; the ten biggest clones take up about 3.7%. The sequencing used CD4+ T cells from PBMCs cultured without peptide, collected after COVID-19 vaccination. The receptors shown here come from a human donor who had a prior SARS-CoV-2 infection.

The V gene is TRBV13, the J gene TRBJ2-1; TRBD2 agrees at 7 bases. CDR3 length: 14 residues. V gave up 5 bases and J gave up 8 bases; unmatched junction bases: 9. Germline V gene data show CDR1 as PRHDT and CDR2 as FYEKMQ (reference sequence). The CDR3 loop is CASSANRLAYEQFF. CDR3 nucleotide sequence: TGTGCCAGCAGCGCGAATAGACTAGCCTATGAGCAGTTCTTC.

The genes are TRBV9 and TRBJ2-1; D is unresolved. The ends were cut back, 3 bases at V and 7 bases at J, with 17 bases in the middle. This CDR3 comprises 15 residues. Germline values: CDR1 SGDLS, CDR2 YYNGEE. CDR3 bases: TGTGCCAGCAGCGCCGACGACACCTACTGGAATGAGCAGTTCTTC. The encoded protein is CASSADDTYWNEQFF.

V gene TRBV6-5 combines with J gene TRBJ2-3; D gene unclear. V shed 7 bases and J shed 0 bases, with 11 bases lying between them. CDR1 is MNHEY and CDR2 is SVGAGI in the germline V gene. This CDR3 has 14 residues. CDR3 DNA sequence: TGTGCCAGCAAGACACCATCAAGCACAGATACGCAGTATTTT. Residues: CASKTPSSTDTQYF.

This clone was seen only a few times. This sequence joins TRBV3-1 (or the pseudogene TRBV3-2) and TRBJ2-5; a possible D gene is TRBD1 (6 bases). Germline V gene data show CDR1 as LGHDT and CDR2 as YNNKEL (reference sequence). The CDR3 is 17 residues long. The V and J ends lost 5 bases and 5 bases respectively, with 24 bases between them. This CDR3 reads CASSSRPGEPLWETQYF. CDR3 bases: TGTGCCAGCAGCTCTAGGCCAGGGGAACCCCTTTGGGAGACCCAGTACTTC.

The chain uses TRBV7-8 and TRBJ2-3; D not certain. With 4 bases removed from V and 5 bases from J, the gap between germline ends came to 13 bases. CDR3 length: 14 amino acids. Germline assignment: CDR1 SGHVS and CDR2 FQNEAQ. The CDR3 coding sequence is TGTGCCAGCAGCTCCCCGAAGGTGAGAGATACGCAGTATTTT. Translated, it gives CASSSPKVRDTQYF.

Only a few counts were recorded for this clone. The chain couples TRBV10-3 to TRBJ2-7, with a possible D match to TRBD1 (6 bases). V was pared by 3 bases and J by 4 bases, with 13 bases between. Germline V lookup: CDR1 ENHRY, CDR2 SYGVKD. This CDR3 is built from 14 residues. CDR3 in amino acids: CAISDGGNHYEQYF. In DNA, the CDR3 is TGTGCCATCAGTGATGGGGGCAACCATTACGAGCAGTACTTC.

The rearrangement uses TRBV5-6 and TRBJ2-6, with no clear D. This CDR3 has 15 amino acids. V was trimmed by 4 bases and J by 1 base, leaving 9 bases between them. The germline CDR1 and CDR2 sequences are SGHDT and YYEEEE. In DNA, the CDR3 is TGTGCCAGCAGCCCGGGTATGTCTGGGGCCAACGTCCTGACTTTC. It translates to CASSPGMSGANVLTF.

This chain joins TRBV4-1 and TRBJ2-3, with 7 bases fitting TRBD1. The CDR3 is made up of 15 amino acids. The germline V gene encodes CDR1 MGHRA and CDR2 YSYEKL. V lost 5 bases, J lost 2 bases, and 7 bases stayed unmatched. The CDR3 loop is CASSLTGTDTDTQYF. The CDR3 DNA sequence: TGCGCCAGCAGCTTAACCGGGACAGACACAGATACGCAGTATTTT.

The chain employs TRBV11-2 and TRBJ2-6; D is ambiguous. Germline V gives CDR1 SGHAT, CDR2 FQNNGV. Trimming shortened V by 9 bases and J by 0 bases, and 9 bases separated the two germline ends. The CDR3 has 14 residues. The CDR3 loop reads CASTRLSGANVLTF. The CDR3 DNA reads TGTGCCAGTACCAGGCTCTCTGGGGCCAACGTCCTGACTTTC.

The J gene is TRBJ1-3, the V gene TRBV6-5; no clear D gene. Germline assignment: CDR1 MNHEY and CDR2 SVGAGI. Trimming stripped 0 bases from V and 4 bases from J, with 10 bases between. This CDR3 has 15 amino acids. The CDR3 DNA follows: TGTGCCAGCAGTTACTCGAAAGCAGCCGGAAACACCATATATTTT. Translated: CASSYSKAAGNTIYF.

The chain uses TRBV5-4 and TRBJ1-2; D not resolved. The germline CDR1 and CDR2 sequences are SGHNT and YYREEE (reference sequence). The CDR3 runs to 14 residues. V lost 4 bases to trimming and J lost 6 bases, with 16 bases between them. The CDR3 bases are TGTGCCAGCAGCCCGGCGCGGGAGCTGGATGGCTACACCTTC. The encoded protein is CASSPARELDGYTF.

V gene TRBV2 combines with J gene TRBJ2-2, with 14 bases identical to TRBD2. The CDR3 is made up of 15 amino acids. Germline V gene data show CDR1 as SNHLY and CDR2 as FYNNEI. V lost 7 bases to trimming and J lost 4 bases; unmatched junction nucleotides: 2. In DNA form, the CDR3 reads TGTGCCAGCACTGGGACTAGCGGGGGCACCGGGGAGCTGTTTTTT. Protein: CASTGTSGGTGELFF.

The DNA for the CDR3 is TGTGCCAGCAGCCGGGGACAGGGAGGTGAAAAACTGTTTTTT. Its protein product is CASSRGQGGEKLFF. The chain is built from TRBV7-2 and TRBJ1-4; 9 bases agree with TRBD1. Germline CDR1 is SGHTA and CDR2 is FQGNSA. The V gene end was trimmed by 5 bases and the J gene end by 7 bases; junction bases not matched to a gene: 5. The CDR3 extends over 14 amino acids.

The chain recombines TRBV5-6 with TRBJ1-2; D not certain. V lost 3 bases, J lost 7 bases, and 10 bases lay in between. Germline V lookup: CDR1 SGHDT, CDR2 YYEEEE. The CDR3 is 12 residues long. The CDR3 DNA sequence: TGTGCCAGCAGCTCTGGCCTTCGTGGCTACACCTTC. This gives the protein CASSSGLRGYTF.

The chain uses TRBV19 and TRBJ1-3; tentative D call: TRBD1 (5 bases). V was clipped by 4 bases and J by 2 bases, with 6 bases between them. CDR3 size: 13 residues. Germline V gene data show CDR1 as LNHDA and CDR2 as SQIVND (reference sequence). The CDR3 coding sequence is TGTGCCAGTAGTACGACAGCTGGAAACACCATATATTTT. Translated, it gives CASSTTAGNTIYF. Looking up the rest from reference TRBV19 and TRBJ1-3 gives the full variable domain: DGGITQSPKYLFRKEGQNVTLSCEQNLNHDAMYWYRQDPGQGLRLIYYSQIVNDFQKGDIAEGYSVSREKKESFPLTVTSAQKNPTAFYLCASSTTAGNTIYFGEGSWLTVV.